Each of the 24 T cell receptor beta chains below was sequenced from the same sample in a study of blood T cell repertoires in COVID-19. Profiled with immunoSEQ multiplex PCR; TCRdb holds only in-frame clones, not every one. Among 220,000 or so clones listed, about 84% were seen once. The specimen was PBMCs or T cells enriched from blood (not recorded which). Receptors were obtained from a woman between 45 and 60 years old who had recovered from COVID-19.

The chain recombines TRBV6-5 with TRBJ1-2, with D possibly TRBD1 on 6 matching bases. Germline values: CDR1 MNHEY, CDR2 SVGAGI. The CDR3 is made up of 14 amino acids. Trimming cost V 7 bases and J 6 bases, with 18 bases left between them. This chain's CDR3 is CASMGINRDHGYTF. CDR3 bases: TGTGCCAGCATGGGAATAAACAGGGATCATGGCTACACCTTC.

Many counts were recorded for this clone. This chain links TRBV14 with TRBJ1-4; no firm D call. CDR1 and CDR2 (germline): SGHDN, FVKESK. This CDR3 is 16 amino acids long. V lost 0 bases, J lost 10 bases, and 18 bases lay in between. The CDR3 nucleotides are TGTGCCAGCAGCCAAGATGGGAGTGTAGCCTTTGGAAAACTGTTTTTT. This encodes CASSQDGSVAFGKLFF. Full variable domain (remainder filled in from reference TRBV14 and TRBJ1-4): EAGVTQFPSHSVIEKGQTVTLRCDPISGHDNLYWYRRVMGKEIKFLLHFVKESKQDESGMPNNRFLAERTGGTYSTLKVQPAELEDSGVYFCASSQDGSVAFGKLFFGSGTQLSVL.

The rearrangement joins TRBV6-1 to TRBJ1-2; a possible D gene is TRBD1 (6 bases). CDR3 length equals 16 residues. Germline CDR1 reads MNHNS; CDR2 reads SASEGT. V shed 3 bases and J shed 1 base, with 15 bases lying between them. The CDR3 DNA follows: TGTGCCAGCAGTGATATTGGACAGCCGGATAACTATGGCTACACCTTC. Its translation is CASSDIGQPDNYGYTF.

The J gene is TRBJ1-4, the V gene TRBV29-1; 7 bases fit TRBD1. CDR1 is SQVTM and CDR2 is ANQGSEA in the germline V gene. Germline trimming cut 7 bases from V and 6 bases from J; bases unmatched to any gene: 11. This CDR3 has 14 amino acids. The CDR3 loop is CSACYRGMDEKLFF. The CDR3 DNA sequence: TGCAGCGCATGTTACAGGGGTATGGATGAAAAACTGTTTTTT.

The chain joins TRBV7-9 to TRBJ1-6; D not resolved. Between the trimmed V and J ends, which lost 2 bases and 1 base, there was a span of 3 bases. The germline V gene encodes CDR1 SEHNR and CDR2 FQNEAQ (reference sequence). This CDR3 has 14 residues. CDR3 amino acids: CASSLYSYNSPLHF. DNA of the CDR3: TGTGCCAGCAGCTTATATTCCTATAATTCACCCCTCCACTTT.

The J gene is TRBJ1-4, the V gene TRBV6-2 or TRBV6-3; D unresolved. The V gene lost 6 bases and the J gene lost 0 bases, with 17 bases spanning the gap. This CDR3 comprises 17 residues. Per the germline V gene, CDR1 is MNHEY and CDR2 is SVGEGT. The CDR3 spells CASSPLPGLTTNEKLFF. CDR3 nucleotide sequence: TGTGCCAGCAGCCCTCTGCCCGGTCTTACAACTAATGAAAAACTGTTTTTT.

V is TRBV30 and J is TRBJ2-7; TRBD2 agrees at 8 bases. The CDR3 length is 17 residues. Germline CDR1 reads GTSNPN; CDR2 reads SVGIG (reference sequence). Trimming cost V 1 base and J 0 bases; bases outside gene matches: 11. In DNA form, the CDR3 reads TGTGCCTGGAGTGCCCCATTTCGACTAGCGAGCTCCTACGAGCAGTACTTC. Translating gives CAWSAPFRLASSYEQYF.

The chain is built from TRBV7-2 and TRBJ2-1, with 7 nucleotides matching TRBD1. The CDR3 totals 16 residues. V shed 3 bases, J shed 7 bases, and the junction held 12 bases outside the gene matches. Germline lookup yields CDR1 SGHTA and CDR2 FQGNSA. The CDR3 nucleotides are TGTGCCAGCAGCTTTCTTCGACAGGGTATTAGGAATGAGCAGTTCTTC. Translating gives CASSFLRQGIRNEQFF.

For the CDR3, the DNA is TGTGCCAGCAGCTTATCGACCGGGACAGGGAGATTGACCTTC. It translates to CASSLSTGTGRLTF. V and J are TRBV7-8 and TRBJ1-2; TRBD1 aligns across 9 bases. With V trimmed by 2 bases and J by 14 bases, 12 bases remained unmatched. Germline CDR1 and CDR2: SGHVS and FQNEAQ. The CDR3 is 14 amino acids.

The chain is built from TRBV4-1 and TRBJ1-6, with 8 bases aligning to TRBD1. V was pared by 5 bases and J by 8 bases, with 11 bases of the junction left unmatched. CDR3 length equals 16 residues. The germline V gene has CDR1 MGHRA and CDR2 YSYEKL. The CDR3 nucleotides read TGCGCCAGCAGCACCCGGACAGGGCTCACTGATTCACCCCTCCACTTT. This sequence encodes CASSTRTGLTDSPLHF.

The V and J genes are TRBV29-1 and TRBJ2-7, with a tentative D call TRBD2 (7 bases). V lost 0 bases and J 6 bases, leaving 21 bases between the germline ends. There are 16 residues in the CDR3. Germline assignment: CDR1 SQVTM and CDR2 ANQGSEA. The CDR3 DNA sequence: TGCAGCGTTGAAGATCACGCCGCTTTCCGGGGGGCCGAGCAGTACTTC. Translation gives CSVEDHAAFRGAEQYF.

V usage is TRBV11-2 and J usage is TRBJ1-1, with D unresolved. V was clipped by 1 base and J by 2 bases, with 8 bases between them. The CDR3 totals 14 residues. Per germline, CDR1 SGHAT and CDR2 FQNNGV. In DNA form, the CDR3 reads TGTGCCAGCAGCTTAGTCCCGGGTAACACTGAAGCTTTCTTT. Its protein is CASSLVPGNTEAFF.

The V and J genes are TRBV24-1 and TRBJ2-1; D is uncertain. The CDR3 runs to 16 residues. Per the germline V gene, CDR1 is KGHDR and CDR2 is SFDVKD. Trimming left V 1 base short and J 8 bases short, with 17 bases between. CDR3 DNA: TGTGCCACCAGTGATTTATCCTTCCCCGAGTTAGATGAGCAGTTCTTC. Translating it yields CATSDLSFPELDEQFF.

The V call is TRBV25-1, the J call TRBJ1-4, with TRBD1 matching over 8 bases. This CDR3 region has 18 residues. CDR1 MGHDK and CDR2 SYGVNS come from the germline V gene. Unmatched junction bases numbered 13, after V lost 3 bases and J lost 4 bases. The CDR3 bases are TGTGCCAGCAGTGACCCCGGACAGGGCGGACTCTTTAATGAAAAACTGTTTTTT. Amino acids: CASSDPGQGGLFNEKLFF.

V usage is TRBV7-9 and J usage is TRBJ2-7; 8 positions match TRBD2. V lost 9 bases to trimming and J lost 4 bases; unmatched junction nucleotides: 8. The CDR3 is 13 residues long. Per germline, CDR1 SEHNR and CDR2 FQNEAQ (reference sequence). The CDR3 loop is CASNAGGHYEQYF. The CDR3 DNA follows: TGTGCCAGTAACGCGGGGGGCCATTACGAGCAGTACTTC.

This clone was observed a single time. V gene TRBV3-1 (or the pseudogene TRBV3-2) combines with J gene TRBJ1-5; D is perhaps TRBD1 (5 bases). Per the germline V gene, CDR1 is LGHDT and CDR2 is YNNKEL (reference sequence). Trimming removed 0 bases from V and 2 bases from J, with 14 bases in between. The CDR3 totals 17 residues. The CDR3 protein is CASSQDPFGGGNQPQHF. The CDR3 nucleotides are TGTGCCAGCAGCCAAGATCCCTTCGGGGGAGGCAATCAGCCCCAGCATTTT.

The CDR3 DNA is TGTGCCTGGAGTGTAAGCAGGGTGAACACTGAAGCTTTCTTT. As protein: CAWSVSRVNTEAFF. The chain recombines TRBV30 with TRBJ1-1, with D possibly being TRBD1 (5 bases). Trimming stripped 0 bases from V and 0 bases from J, with 8 bases between. The length of the CDR3 is 14 residues. CDR1 and CDR2 from the germline V gene are GTSNPN and SVGIG (reference sequence).

This clone was counted once. The V and J genes are TRBV6-2 or TRBV6-3 and TRBJ2-7, with a weak D call TRBD2 (6 bases). The CDR3 has 15 residues. Trimming left V 3 bases short and J 0 bases short, with 12 bases between. Germline V gene lookup returns CDR1 MNHEY and CDR2 SVGEGT. The CDR3 DNA reads as TGTGCCAGCAGTTATCGCGGGGCTAGCTCCTACGAGCAGTACTTC. Amino acid sequence: CASSYRGASSYEQYF.

The chain recombines TRBV5-6 with TRBJ2-1; 10 bases map to TRBD2. V was clipped by 7 bases and J by 0 bases; unmatched bases: 4. The CDR3 is 15 amino acids. The germline gives CDR1 SGHDT, CDR2 YYEEEE. The CDR3 sequence is CASAGTSVSYNEQFF. The CDR3 nucleotides are TGTGCCAGCGCCGGGACTAGCGTCTCCTACAATGAGCAGTTCTTC.

J is TRBJ2-1 and V is TRBV4-3; D is possibly TRBD1 (6 bases). The CDR3 has 12 amino acids. CDR1 is LGHNA and CDR2 is YSLEER in the germline V gene. Trimming removed 5 bases from V and 9 bases from J, with 11 bases in between. CDR3 loop: CASSFRGGEQFF. The CDR3 DNA sequence: TGCGCCAGCAGCTTTCGAGGGGGTGAGCAGTTCTTC.

The genes are TRBV27 and TRBJ1-4, with D possibly matching TRBD1 (5 bases). Trimming shortened V by 3 bases and J by 8 bases, and 16 bases separated the two germline ends. Germline V gene sequence: CDR1 MNHEY, CDR2 SMNVEV (reference sequence). The CDR3 is 15 residues long. The CDR3 region has the DNA TGTGCCAGCAGTTTGTGGCAGGGCGGGAGCGAAAAACTGTTTTTT. It codes for CASSLWQGGSEKLFF.

The chain has TRBV6-6 and TRBJ2-7, with 9 bases identical to TRBD2. Per the germline V gene, CDR1 is MNHNY and CDR2 is SVGAGI (reference sequence). The V gene end was trimmed by 6 bases and the J gene end by 2 bases; junction bases not matched to a gene: 5. The CDR3 is made up of 14 amino acids. CDR3 bases: TGTGCCAGCAGAGGACTAGCGAAGACCTACGAGCAGTACTTC. Its protein is CASRGLAKTYEQYF.

The J gene is TRBJ1-6, the V gene TRBV28; 9 bases align to TRBD1. The germline V gene has CDR1 MDHEN and CDR2 SYDVKM. V shed 5 bases and J 13 bases; nucleotides not matched to a gene: 12. This CDR3 comprises 15 residues. The DNA for the CDR3 is TGTGCCAGCAGTCCATCGGGACAGGGCCCGACGCCCCTCCACTTT. This codes for CASSPSGQGPTPLHF.

The V gene is TRBV6-5, the J gene TRBJ1-6, with 7 bases lining up with TRBD1. The ends lost 6 bases at V and 7 bases at J; junction bases unmatched: 6. CDR1 is MNHEY and CDR2 is SVGAGI in the germline V gene. There are 14 residues in the CDR3. The CDR3 here is CASRMTGPNSPLHF. CDR3 in DNA: TGTGCCAGCAGGATGACAGGGCCGAATTCACCCCTCCACTTT.